The subject of this entry is one TCR beta chain. Its target is unknown. At one end the junction does not follow the germline gene, possibly because of a read error. The data were obtained in a study of cytomegalovirus exposure and HLA in healthy donors. Looking at the study overall: A preliminary data release comprised about 85 million unique TCRs obtained from HLA-typed donors.

The germline V gene has CDR1 SEHNR and CDR2 FQNEAQ (reference sequence). The CDR3 spans 16 residues. Overall study results and limits: Further analysis, carried out later, found HLA-associated TCR beta chains more clonally expanded than equally common other chains. The authors excluded some V segments, including TRBV6-2 and TRBV6-3, as indistinguishable. TCR beta V- and J-gene trimming was later associated with a missense DCLRE1C variant.

The PCR was carried out with 60 Vbeta primers and 13 Jbeta primers. Sequencing was performed with immunoSEQ multiplex PCR; in TCRdb, only in-frame clones are kept and a portion is missing. The table lists about 100,000 clones, 76% of them singletons. Sequenced: PBMCs. The source is a man between 35 and 55 years old in good health and CMV-seronegative. This rearrangement joins TRBV7-9 to TRBJ1-2; 8 nucleotides align to TRBD1. CDR3 bases: TGTTCCAGCAGCCCCACCCAGGGACAGGTGGAGTATGGCTACACCTTC. Its translation is CSSSPTQGQVEYGYTF.